This record concerns one T cell receptor (beta chain) sequence. As processed by the authors: How many nucleated cells were present was estimated from reference gene primer amplification. This table comes from immunoSEQ multiplex PCR, and its TCRdb copy is limited to in-frame clones, with some not included. D and trimming were read from the DNA, whereas the V and J calls and clone size are those reported in that table. The sample carries 50,000 or so clones, around 80% recorded once. These data belong to a study of blood T cell repertoires in COVID-19. Study details: Donors in the United States, Italy and Spain gave samples during acute or convalescent COVID-19. From T cells, B-cell-depleted T cells, or PBMCs came the material, which was cDNA or gDNA.

The origin of this receptor is a man aged 70 or older with acute or convalescent COVID-19. The sample was peripheral blood.

The CDR3 loop is CASSLDRDSEAFF. CDR3 DNA: TGTGCCAGCAGCTTAGATAGGGACAGTGAAGCTTTCTTT. The rearrangement joins TRBV11-2 to TRBJ1-1; TRBD1 agrees at 7 bases. In germline, CDR1 is SGHAT, CDR2 FQNNGV. This CDR3 has 13 residues. The V segment lost 0 bases and the J segment 7 bases; nucleotides outside the gene matches: 2.